Below, 5 T cell receptor beta chains from the same sample are listed, as sequenced in a study of blood T cell repertoires in COVID-19. Data came from immunoSEQ multiplex PCR; TCRdb stores just in-frame clones and leaves some out. The sample carries 350,000 to 450,000 clones, around 91% recorded once. The sequencing sample was made of peripheral blood. The receptors come from a woman between 35 and 50 years old with COVID-19, enrolled during active disease.

The chain has TRBV10-3 and TRBJ1-4, with 9 bases lining up with TRBD1. CDR1 and CDR2 from the germline V gene are ENHRY and SYGVKD. The J segment lost 8 bases and the V segment lost 3 bases, leaving 7 bases of the junction unmatched. The CDR3 extends over 15 amino acids. CDR3 loop: CAISEPGTGNEKLFF. CDR3 DNA sequence: TGTGCCATCAGTGAACCCGGGACAGGGAACGAAAAACTGTTTTTT.

The chain uses TRBV6-4 and TRBJ2-3, with TRBD2 matching over 11 bases. Trimming took 0 bases from V and 0 from J; bases not matched to a gene: 8. The CDR3 loop spans 19 amino acids. Germline V gives CDR1 MRHNA, CDR2 SNTAGT. This CDR3 reads CASSDSVAGGPLSTDTQYF. The CDR3 nucleotides read TGTGCCAGCAGTGACTCTGTAGCGGGGGGGCCATTAAGCACAGATACGCAGTATTTT.

The gene calls are TRBV6-1 and TRBJ2-7, with TRBD2 matching over 12 bases. The CDR3 consists of 17 residues. V dropped 4 bases and J dropped 5; count of bases not matched to a gene: 12. Looked up from germline, CDR1 is MNHNS and CDR2 is SASEGT. CDR3 sequence reads: CASSGTSGIVVRNEQYF. CDR3 bases: TGTGCCAGCAGTGGGACTAGCGGGATTGTAGTCCGGAACGAGCAGTACTTC.

The J gene is TRBJ1-4, the V gene TRBV28; 9 bases map to TRBD1. Unmatched junction bases numbered 9, after V lost 5 bases and J lost 11 bases. This CDR3 comprises 14 residues. Germline-derived CDR1 and CDR2 are MDHEN and SYDVKM. The CDR3 protein is CASSLDRGGSKLFF. The CDR3 DNA is TGTGCCAGCAGTCTGGACAGGGGAGGAAGCAAACTGTTTTTT. The full variable domain, with the rest looked up from reference TRBV28 and TRBJ1-4, is DVKVTQSSRYLVKRTGEKVFLECVQDMDHENMFWYRQDPGLGLRLIYFSYDVKMKEKGDIPEGYSVSREKKERFSLILESASTNQTSMYLCASSLDRGGSKLFFGSGTQLSVL.

This clone has only one observation. The V and J genes are TRBV11-1 and TRBJ2-3; maybe TRBD1 (7 bases). Germline V gives CDR1 SGHAT, CDR2 FQDESV (reference sequence). This CDR3 comprises 16 residues. The ends were cut back, 5 bases at V and 5 bases at J, with 20 bases in the middle. CDR3 DNA: TGTGCCAGCAGCCCACTCCCGGAGGGGGCCAAAGATACGCAGTATTTT. Protein: CASSPLPEGAKDTQYF.